Shown below are 16 T cell receptor beta chains from a single sample sequenced in a study of blood T cell repertoires in COVID-19. TCRdb's copy holds only in-frame clones and misses some; the assay was immunoSEQ multiplex PCR. The sample shows around 160,000 clones, more than 70% of them seen only once. The sample taken for sequencing was peripheral blood. These receptors all come from a human donor in a cohort sampled during active COVID-19.

The chain couples TRBV3-1 (or the pseudogene TRBV3-2) to TRBJ2-6, with D perhaps matching TRBD1 (6 bases). V lost 3 bases to trimming and J lost 3 bases, with 9 bases between them. The CDR3 is 15 residues long. Per the germline V gene, CDR1 is LGHDT and CDR2 is YNNKEL (reference sequence). CDR3 protein: CASSQGAGGANVLTF. CDR3 nucleotide sequence: TGTGCCAGCAGCCAGGGGGCGGGTGGGGCCAACGTCCTGACTTTC.

This clone was observed a handful of times. The chain uses TRBV28 and TRBJ2-1; D may be TRBD2 (7 bases). Germline CDR1 MDHEN, CDR2 SYDVKM. V was pared by 4 bases and J by 5 bases, with 30 bases between. The CDR3 contains 20 residues. The CDR3 is CASSSHDRSPRAGYDNEQFF. The CDR3 nucleotides are TGTGCCAGCAGTTCGCACGACAGGTCCCCTAGAGCGGGATACGACAATGAGCAGTTCTTC.

This clone was seen a few times. The J gene is TRBJ2-2, the V gene TRBV4-1, with D unclear. This CDR3 has 17 amino acids. V lost 4 bases to trimming and J lost 4 bases, with 19 bases between them. The germline V gene encodes CDR1 MGHRA and CDR2 YSYEKL. The CDR3 region has the DNA TGCGCCAGCAGCCCCCTCGGTTACGGGTCCCCCACCGGGGAGCTGTTTTTT. Protein sequence: CASSPLGYGSPTGELFF.

This clone was found once. This sequence joins TRBV19 and TRBJ2-3; weak D call: TRBD2 (6 bases). Between the trimmed V and J ends, which lost 6 bases and 4 bases, there was a span of 23 bases. Germline-derived CDR1 and CDR2 are LNHDA and SQIVND (reference sequence). This CDR3 is built from 17 residues. As DNA, the CDR3 is TGTGCCAGTAGCGCTACGGCCCTTTGGCGGGGCCCAGATACGCAGTATTTT. It specifies CASSATALWRGPDTQYF.

Comment on this clone: Its ends do not fully match the called genes, so a read error is possible. The rearrangement links TRBV10-2 to TRBJ1-2; possibly TRBD1 for D (6 bases). The length of the CDR3 is 15 residues. From germline, CDR1 is WSHSY and CDR2 SAAADI. The CDR3 DNA sequence: TGCGCCAGCGGTGAACAGGGAAGGCTACGGTATGGCTACACCTTC. This gives the protein CASGEQGRLRYGYTF.

J is TRBJ1-3 and V is TRBV19, with a possible D match to TRBD1 (6 bases). The CDR3 spans 13 residues. V was cut by 3 bases and J by 7 bases, with 10 bases left in between. Germline loops: CDR1 LNHDA, CDR2 SQIVND (reference sequence). The CDR3, as DNA: TGTGCCAGTAGTATGGGACAAACGAACACCATATATTTT. This sequence encodes CASSMGQTNTIYF.

The chain is built from TRBV29-1 and TRBJ1-1; 9 bases line up with TRBD1. V trimming: 7 bases; J trimming: 1 base; junction bases outside the gene matches: 1. Per germline, CDR1 SQVTM and CDR2 ANQGSEA. There are 12 residues in the CDR3. CDR3 sequence: CSADRGNTEAFF. The CDR3 DNA follows: TGCAGCGCGGACAGGGGGAACACTGAAGCTTTCTTT.

The V call is TRBV28, the J call TRBJ1-2; 7 nucleotides agree with TRBD1. This CDR3 comprises 15 residues. CDR1 MDHEN and CDR2 SYDVKM come from the germline V gene. The trim removed 7 bases at V and 8 bases at J, leaving 16 bases unmatched. CDR3 residues: CASTAGNRGREGYTF. The CDR3 DNA follows: TGTGCCAGCACCGCGGGAAACAGGGGAAGGGAAGGCTACACCTTC.

The genes are TRBV29-1 and TRBJ1-1; a possible D gene is TRBD1 (6 bases). Germline V lookup: CDR1 SQVTM, CDR2 ANQGSEA. Trimming stripped 4 bases from V and 1 base from J, with 7 bases between. This CDR3 region has 12 residues. DNA for the CDR3: TGCAGCGTTGCCAGGGGGAACACTGAAGCTTTCTTT. Translation gives CSVARGNTEAFF.

This clone was recorded at least ten times. Other DNA sequences of this sample code for an identical CDR3. V and J are TRBV7-2 and TRBJ1-1; weak D call: TRBD1 (5 bases). Germline V gene data show CDR1 as SGHTA and CDR2 as FQGNSA. CDR3 length equals 15 residues. V lost 1 base, J lost 1 base, and 10 bases lay in between. The CDR3 DNA follows: TGTGCCAGCAGCTTAGTTTTAGGGGAGAACACTGAAGCTTTCTTT. Translated: CASSLVLGENTEAFF.

The chain employs TRBV6-6 and TRBJ1-6; 7 nucleotides agree with TRBD1. Trimming took 5 bases from V and 7 from J; bases not matched to a gene: 14. The CDR3 consists of 17 residues. Germline values: CDR1 MNHNY, CDR2 SVGAGI (reference sequence). The CDR3 DNA reads as TGTGCCAGCAGTCGGAACTCCTTCGACAGGGACAATTCACCCCTCCACTTT. This translates into CASSRNSFDRDNSPLHF.

The chain recombines TRBV27 with TRBJ1-5; 7 bases are shared with TRBD1. V lost 3 bases and J lost 3; bases outside the gene matches: 5. This CDR3 is built from 15 residues. Germline CDR1 is MNHEY and CDR2 is SMNVEV (reference sequence). CDR3 protein: CASSFNRGLNQPQHF. Here the CDR3 DNA reads TGTGCCAGCAGTTTTAACAGGGGACTCAATCAGCCCCAGCATTTT.

The V gene is TRBV11-2, the J gene TRBJ1-6, with D possibly being TRBD1 (5 bases). The CDR3 is made up of 17 amino acids. Trimming left V 4 bases short and J 8 bases short, with 21 bases between. Per germline, CDR1 SGHAT and CDR2 FQNNGV. CDR3: CASSSRGSTKIYSPLHF. The CDR3 DNA reads as TGTGCCAGCAGCTCCCGGGGGTCCACTAAAATATATTCACCCCTCCACTTT.

The chain uses TRBV9 and TRBJ2-5; 12 bases align to TRBD2. The germline V gene encodes CDR1 SGDLS and CDR2 YYNGEE. Trimming cost V 4 bases and J 13 bases; bases outside gene matches: 14. The CDR3 runs to 15 residues. CDR3 sequence reads: CASSLTTSGSPLLYF. The CDR3 region has the DNA TGTGCCAGCAGCTTGACGACTAGCGGGAGCCCCCTTTTGTACTTC.

The chain uses TRBV21-1 and TRBJ1-4. TRBV21-1 is shown as a pseudogene. The CDR3 covers 19 residues. The CDR3 bases are TGTGCCAGCAGCAAAAGGATATTGTGGGGGGGGAGAACTAATGAAAAACTGTTTTTT. Amino acids: CASSKRILWGGRTNEKLFF.

The chain recombines TRBV4-2 with TRBJ2-7; 10 bases line up with TRBD2. The junction had 14 bases not matched to a gene; V was cut back by 4 bases and J by 2 bases. CDR3 length: 18 amino acids. Germline V lookup: CDR1 LGHNA, CDR2 YNFKEQ. This CDR3 reads CASSRYFTALAGTYEQYF. In nucleotides, the CDR3 is TGTGCCAGCAGCCGCTACTTCACCGCACTAGCGGGGACCTACGAGCAGTACTTC.